Reported below is one TCR beta chain. Antigen unknown. Collection occurred without any documented infections or immune events in donors. These data come from a study of identifying expanded T cells in peripheral blood. Study-level results: Variance in clone template counts between approximately two-week samples significantly increased with total template count across all healthy donors.

Data came from immunoSEQ multiplex PCR; TCRdb stores just in-frame clones and leaves some out. The data show around 90,000 clones, around 88% seen once. The V end was cut by 4 bases, the J end by 2 bases, with 13 bases between. Looked up from germline, CDR1 is SGDLS and CDR2 is YYNGEE. CDR3 size: 14 residues. This receptor was identified in a person aged 18 to 70 in good health. The chain combines TRBV9 with TRBJ2-7, with D possibly being TRBD1 or TRBD2 (5 bases each). The sequenced sample was blood. The CDR3 reads CASSPPGPPYEQYF. The CDR3 nucleotides are TGTGCCAGCAGCCCTCCGGGACCGCCCTACGAGCAGTACTTC.